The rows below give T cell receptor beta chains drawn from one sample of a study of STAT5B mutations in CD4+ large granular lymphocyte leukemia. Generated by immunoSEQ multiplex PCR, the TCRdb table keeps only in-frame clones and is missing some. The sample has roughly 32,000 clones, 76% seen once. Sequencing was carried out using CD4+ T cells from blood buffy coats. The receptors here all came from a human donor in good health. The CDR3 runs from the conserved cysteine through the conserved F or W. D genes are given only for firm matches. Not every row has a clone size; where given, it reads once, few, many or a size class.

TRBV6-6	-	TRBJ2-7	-	TGTGCCAGCAGTGCCGGTGACGGATTGACCTACGAGCAGTACTTC	CASSAGDGLTYEQYF
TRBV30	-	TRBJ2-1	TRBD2	TGTGCCTGGAGTGTACTAGCGGGAGGTTTTGAGCAGTTCTTC	CAWSVLAGGFEQFF
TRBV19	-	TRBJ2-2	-	TGTGCCAGTCGTGACCGCCCCCTGAGGAATACCGGGGAGCTGTTTTTT	CASRDRPLRNTGELFF
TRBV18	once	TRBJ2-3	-	TGTGCCAGCTCACCACTCCGGGTTCTGGATACGCAGTATTTT	CASSPLRVLDTQYF
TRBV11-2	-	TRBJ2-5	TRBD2	TGTGCCAGCAGCCCCCGAAGTAGCGGGGATGAGACCCAGTACTTC	CASSPRSSGDETQYF
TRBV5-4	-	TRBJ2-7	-	TGTGCCAGCAGCTATCTGGGGGGTTTGGACGGCTACGAGCAGTACTTC	CASSYLGGLDGYEQYF
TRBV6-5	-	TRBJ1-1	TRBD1	TGTGCCAGCAGTCAGACAGGGCAGCTCACTGAAGCTTTCTTT	CASSQTGQLTEAFF
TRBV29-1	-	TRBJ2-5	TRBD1	TGCAGCGTCACCCCAGGGGACAGTTTGTTAGAGACCCAGTACTTC	CSVTPGDSLLETQYF
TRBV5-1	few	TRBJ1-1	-	TGCGCCAGCGGCACGGGACAATTCACTGAAGCTTTCTTT	CASGTGQFTEAFF
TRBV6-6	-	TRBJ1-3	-	TGTGCCAGCAGTTTGCAGAGCTCTGGAAACACCATATATTTT	CASSLQSSGNTIYF
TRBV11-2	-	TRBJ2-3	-	TGTGCCAGCAGCTTAGCGCGTGGGGTAGCGACAGATACGCAGTATTTT	CASSLARGVATDTQYF